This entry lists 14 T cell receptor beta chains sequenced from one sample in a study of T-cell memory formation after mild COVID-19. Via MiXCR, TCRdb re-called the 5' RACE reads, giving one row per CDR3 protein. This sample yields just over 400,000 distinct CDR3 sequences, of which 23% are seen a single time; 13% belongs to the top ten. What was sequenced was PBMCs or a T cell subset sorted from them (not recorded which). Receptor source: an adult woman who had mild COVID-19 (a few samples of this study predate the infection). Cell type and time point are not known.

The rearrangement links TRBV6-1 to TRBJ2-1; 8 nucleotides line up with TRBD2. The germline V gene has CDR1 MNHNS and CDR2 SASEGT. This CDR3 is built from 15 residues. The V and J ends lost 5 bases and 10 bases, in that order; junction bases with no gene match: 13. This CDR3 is CASSPKWRSGIEQFF. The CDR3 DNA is TGTGCCAGCAGTCCGAAGTGGCGTAGCGGGATCGAGCAGTTCTTC.

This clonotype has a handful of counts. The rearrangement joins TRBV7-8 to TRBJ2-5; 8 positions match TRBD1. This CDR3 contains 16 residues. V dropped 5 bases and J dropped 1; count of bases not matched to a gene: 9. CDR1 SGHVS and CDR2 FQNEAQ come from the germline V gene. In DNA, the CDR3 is TGTGCCAGCAGCCTTGACAGGGGTTCCGTCCAAGAGACCCAGTACTTC. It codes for CASSLDRGSVQETQYF.

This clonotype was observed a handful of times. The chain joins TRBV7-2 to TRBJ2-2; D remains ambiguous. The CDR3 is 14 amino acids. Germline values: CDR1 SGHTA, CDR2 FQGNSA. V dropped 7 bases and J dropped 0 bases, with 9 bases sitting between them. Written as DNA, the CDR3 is TGTGCCAGCACCCATTACGCGAACACCGGGGAGCTGTTTTTT. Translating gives CASTHYANTGELFF.

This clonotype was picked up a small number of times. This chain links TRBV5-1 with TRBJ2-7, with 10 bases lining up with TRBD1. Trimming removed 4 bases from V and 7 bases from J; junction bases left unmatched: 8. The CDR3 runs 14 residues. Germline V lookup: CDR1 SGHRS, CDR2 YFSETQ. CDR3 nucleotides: TGCGCCAGCAGCCCTGGGACAGGGGAAGAAGAGCAGTACTTC. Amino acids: CASSPGTGEEEQYF. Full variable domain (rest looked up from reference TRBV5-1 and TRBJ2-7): KAGVTQTPRYLIKTRGQQVTLSCSPISGHRSVSWYQQTPGQGLQFLFEYFSETQRNKGNFPGRFSGRQFSNSRSEMNVSTLELGDSALYLCASSPGTGEEEQYFGPGTRLTVT.

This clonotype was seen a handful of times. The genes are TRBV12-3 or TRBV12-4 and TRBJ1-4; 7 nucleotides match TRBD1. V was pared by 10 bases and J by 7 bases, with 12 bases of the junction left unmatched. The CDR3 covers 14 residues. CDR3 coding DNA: TGTGCCACCGCCGAAGCAGGGGGTGTTGAAAAACTGTTTTTT. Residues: CATAEAGGVEKLFF.

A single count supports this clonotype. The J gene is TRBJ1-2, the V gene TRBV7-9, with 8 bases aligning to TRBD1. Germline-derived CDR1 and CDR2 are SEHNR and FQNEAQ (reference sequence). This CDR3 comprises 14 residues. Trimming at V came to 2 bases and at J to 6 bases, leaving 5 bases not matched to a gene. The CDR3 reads CASSLRQGRDGYTF. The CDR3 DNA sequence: TGTGCCAGCAGCTTAAGACAGGGGAGAGATGGCTACACCTTC.

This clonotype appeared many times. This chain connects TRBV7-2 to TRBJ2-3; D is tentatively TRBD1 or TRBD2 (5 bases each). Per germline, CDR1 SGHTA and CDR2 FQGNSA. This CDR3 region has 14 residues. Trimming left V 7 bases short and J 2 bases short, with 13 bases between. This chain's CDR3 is CASTRPGATDTQYF. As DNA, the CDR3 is TGTGCCAGCACCCGACCCGGGGCCACAGATACGCAGTATTTT.

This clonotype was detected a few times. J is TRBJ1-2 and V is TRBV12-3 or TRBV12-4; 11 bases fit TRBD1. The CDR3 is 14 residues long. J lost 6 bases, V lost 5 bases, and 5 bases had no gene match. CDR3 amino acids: CASSRDRGRDGYTF. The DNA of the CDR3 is TGTGCCAGCAGTAGGGACAGGGGGAGAGATGGCTACACCTTC.

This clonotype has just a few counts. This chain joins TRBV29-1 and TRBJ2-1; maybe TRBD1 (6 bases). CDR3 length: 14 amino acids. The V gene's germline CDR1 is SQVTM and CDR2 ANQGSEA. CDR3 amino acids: CTASKRGYYNEQFF. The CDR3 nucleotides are TGCACCGCGAGTAAGAGGGGGTACTACAATGAGCAGTTCTTC.

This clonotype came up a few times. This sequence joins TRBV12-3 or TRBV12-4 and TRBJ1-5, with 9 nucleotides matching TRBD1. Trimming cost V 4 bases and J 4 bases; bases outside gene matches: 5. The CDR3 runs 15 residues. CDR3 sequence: CASSSGTGKNQPQHF. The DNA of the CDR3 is TGTGCCAGCAGTTCCGGGACAGGGAAAAATCAGCCCCAGCATTTT.

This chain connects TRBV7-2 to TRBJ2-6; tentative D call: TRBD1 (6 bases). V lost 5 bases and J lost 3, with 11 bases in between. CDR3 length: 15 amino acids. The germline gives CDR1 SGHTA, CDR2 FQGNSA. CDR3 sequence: CASSATGIGANVLTF. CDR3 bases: TGTGCCAGCAGCGCCACAGGGATTGGGGCCAACGTCCTGACTTTC. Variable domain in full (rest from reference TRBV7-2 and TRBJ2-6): GAGVSQSPSNKVTEKGKDVELRCDPISGHTALYWYRQSLGQGLEFLIYFQGNSAPDKSGLPSDRFSAERTGGSVSTLTIQRTQQEDSAVYLCASSATGIGANVLTFGAGSRLTVL.

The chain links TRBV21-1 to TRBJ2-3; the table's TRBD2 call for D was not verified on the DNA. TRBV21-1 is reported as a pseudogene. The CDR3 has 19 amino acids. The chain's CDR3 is CASSKVRSSLAGVADTQYF. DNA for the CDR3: TGTGCCAGCAGCAAAGTGCGCTCGTCGCTAGCGGGAGTTGCAGATACGCAGTATTTT.

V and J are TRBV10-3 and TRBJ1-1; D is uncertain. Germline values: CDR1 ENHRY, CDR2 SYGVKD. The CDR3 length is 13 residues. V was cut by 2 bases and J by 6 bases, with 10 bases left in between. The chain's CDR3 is CAISEERRAEAFF. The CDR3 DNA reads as TGTGCCATCAGTGAGGAGAGGAGGGCTGAAGCTTTCTTT.

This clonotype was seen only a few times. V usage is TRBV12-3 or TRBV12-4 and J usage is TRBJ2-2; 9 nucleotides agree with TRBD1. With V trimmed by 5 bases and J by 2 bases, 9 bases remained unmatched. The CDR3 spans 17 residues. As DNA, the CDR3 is TGTGCCAGCAGTCTGAGGAACAGGGGGCAAAACACCGGGGAGCTGTTTTTT. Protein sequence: CASSLRNRGQNTGELFF.